The 28 T cell receptor beta chains in this list originate from one sample, sequenced in a study of blood T cell repertoires in COVID-19. TCRdb's copy holds only in-frame clones and misses some; the assay was immunoSEQ multiplex PCR. The data contain around 150,000 clones, approximately 83% of them singletons. Sequenced input: peripheral blood. The receptors were sampled from a woman of 80 years or more with active or convalescent COVID-19.

V gene TRBV11-2 combines with J gene TRBJ2-7, with 7 positions matching TRBD1. With V trimmed by 5 bases and J by 4 bases, 8 bases remained unmatched. CDR1 SGHAT and CDR2 FQNNGV come from the germline V gene. There are 14 residues in the CDR3. The CDR3: CASSPDRTTYEQYF. DNA for the CDR3: TGTGCCAGCAGCCCGGACAGGACGACTTACGAGCAGTACTTC.

This clone was counted between two and nine times. V usage is TRBV4-3 and J usage is TRBJ2-7, with 7 bases that match TRBD1. The germline V gene has CDR1 LGHNA and CDR2 YSLEER. Germline trimming cut 1 base from V and 2 bases from J; bases unmatched to any gene: 5. The length of the CDR3 is 15 residues. As DNA, the CDR3 is TGCGCCAGCAGCCAAGGTAGGGGGCCTACCTACGAGCAGTACTTC. It specifies CASSQGRGPTYEQYF.

CDR3: CASGLGGAGTEAFF. The CDR3 bases are TGTGCCAGCGGCCTTGGGGGGGCAGGCACTGAAGCTTTCTTT. The V gene is TRBV11-2, the J gene TRBJ1-1; D might be TRBD1 (6 bases). Per germline, CDR1 SGHAT and CDR2 FQNNGV. CDR3 length: 14 residues. Between the trimmed V and J ends, which lost 8 bases and 4 bases, there was a span of 17 bases.

V usage is TRBV2 and J usage is TRBJ2-5, with TRBD2 identical over 8 bases. This CDR3 is 16 amino acids long. The germline V gene encodes CDR1 SNHLY and CDR2 FYNNEI. The trim removed 2 bases at V and 2 bases at J, leaving 7 bases unmatched. The CDR3 nucleotides read TGTGCCAGCAGTGAAATCCTAGCGGGTTTACAAGAGACCCAGTACTTC. Residues: CASSEILAGLQETQYF.

V usage is TRBV5-1 and J usage is TRBJ2-3; 7 positions agree with TRBD2. The CDR3 consists of 15 residues. With 0 bases clipped from V and 11 bases from J, the junction kept 12 bases outside the gene matches. Germline CDR1 is SGHRS and CDR2 is YFSETQ. The CDR3, as DNA: TGCGCCAGCAGCTTGGTCGGGACTACCCAAGAGGAGCAGTATTTT. It encodes CASSLVGTTQEEQYF.

This chain uses TRBV10-3 with TRBJ2-7; tentative D call: TRBD2 (6 bases). Between the trimmed V and J ends, which lost 0 bases and 4 bases, there was a span of 10 bases. Germline-derived CDR1 and CDR2 are ENHRY and SYGVKD. The CDR3 is made up of 14 amino acids. DNA for the CDR3: TGTGCCATCAGTGAGTCGGAGGCGGGGTACGAGCAGTACTTC. Translation: CAISESEAGYEQYF.

This rearrangement joins TRBV10-3 to TRBJ2-3; weak D call: TRBD1 (6 bases). Trimming cost V 6 bases and J 2 bases, with 12 bases left between them. The CDR3 contains 14 residues. Germline V CDR1 and CDR2: ENHRY, SYGVKD. This CDR3 is CAISWTETTDTQYF. CDR3 nucleotides: TGTGCCATCAGCTGGACAGAGACCACAGATACGCAGTATTTT.

The chain combines TRBV6-2 or TRBV6-3 with TRBJ1-1; 7 bases line up with TRBD1. Germline trimming cut 2 bases from V and 8 bases from J; bases unmatched to any gene: 8. The CDR3 is 14 amino acids. Germline V gives CDR1 MNHEY, CDR2 SVGEGT. The CDR3 is CASSYPDTGVEAFF. CDR3 bases: TGTGCCAGCAGTTACCCCGATACAGGGGTGGAAGCTTTCTTT.

Here the CDR3 reads CASSLEGGVTGELFF. The CDR3 region has the DNA TGTGCCAGCAGCTTGGAAGGCGGGGTAACCGGGGAGCTGTTTTTT. The rearrangement uses TRBV5-4 and TRBJ2-2; tentatively, D is TRBD2 (6 bases). In germline, CDR1 is SGHNT, CDR2 YYREEE (reference sequence). The CDR3 is 15 amino acids. V lost 0 bases, J lost 5 bases, and 11 bases lay in between.

The gene calls are TRBV11-3 and TRBJ2-5, with D unclear. The germline V gene encodes CDR1 SGHNT and CDR2 YENEEA. The CDR3 extends over 18 amino acids. Trimming took off 1 base at V and 5 bases at J, with 23 bases between the two ends. In DNA form, the CDR3 reads TGTGCCAGCAGCTTAGTTCGTTTGGGCCAGGCCAGATTGGAGACCCAGTACTTC. It encodes CASSLVRLGQARLETQYF.

The J gene is TRBJ1-1, the V gene TRBV5-1, with a weak D call TRBD1 (5 bases). The CDR3 consists of 16 residues. The germline gives CDR1 SGHRS, CDR2 YFSETQ. The V end lost 4 bases, the J end lost 4 bases, and 20 bases lay between the germline ends. DNA of the CDR3: TGCGCCAGCAGCCGCCAAACAGGAGAGGTTGCCACTGAAGCTTTCTTT. Translating it yields CASSRQTGEVATEAFF.

The V call is TRBV4-3, the J call TRBJ1-2, with D uncertain. Deletions cut 1 base from V and 4 bases from J, with 19 bases between. CDR1 is LGHNA and CDR2 is YSLEER in the germline V gene. The CDR3 loop spans 17 amino acids. The CDR3 reads CASSQGGPFQGTYGYTF. As DNA, the CDR3 is TGCGCCAGCAGCCAAGGAGGCCCCTTCCAAGGTACCTATGGCTACACCTTC.

The gene calls are TRBV7-9 and TRBJ2-1; possible D gene TRBD1, 5 bases. Germline V gene data show CDR1 as SEHNR and CDR2 as FQNEAQ (reference sequence). Trimming shortened V by 4 bases and J by 6 bases, and 16 bases separated the two germline ends. This CDR3 has 15 amino acids. CDR3 nucleotides: TGTGCCAGCAGCTCCCCAGGGAAACTCGGCAATGAGCAGTTCTTC. As protein: CASSSPGKLGNEQFF.

V and J are TRBV5-1 and TRBJ1-4, with D possibly TRBD1 on 5 matching bases. V lost 3 bases and J 8 bases, leaving 17 bases between the germline ends. The CDR3 has 15 amino acids. Germline CDR1 SGHRS, CDR2 YFSETQ. CDR3 DNA: TGCGCCAGCAGCTCGCAGGGAAATCCGCGCGAAAAACTGTTTTTT. It encodes CASSSQGNPREKLFF.

This clone has a handful of counts. Here the CDR3 DNA reads TGTGCCAGCAGCCAAGGATGCCGGGACAGGAACCACGAGCAGTACTTC. Translation: CASSQGCRDRNHEQYF. The genes are TRBV3-1 (or the pseudogene TRBV3-2) and TRBJ2-7; 8 positions agree with TRBD1. Trimming removed 1 base from V and 5 bases from J; junction bases left unmatched: 10. The CDR3 extends over 16 amino acids. CDR1 is LGHDT and CDR2 is YNNKEL in the germline V gene (reference sequence).

This clone occurred once. V and J are TRBV11-2 and TRBJ1-4; D is possibly TRBD1 (6 bases). V lost 5 bases and J lost 4, with 14 bases in between. Germline CDR1 SGHAT, CDR2 FQNNGV. This CDR3 region has 15 residues. The CDR3 spells CASSTLRGGNEKLFF. The CDR3 nucleotides are TGTGCCAGCAGCACCCTGAGGGGGGGTAATGAAAAACTGTTTTTT. Full variable domain (outside the CDR3, taken from reference TRBV11-2 and TRBJ1-4): EAGVAQSPRYKIIEKRQSVAFWCNPISGHATLYWYQQILGQGPKLLIQFQNNGVVDDSQLPKDRFSAERLKGVDSTLKIQPAKLEDSAVYLCASSTLRGGNEKLFFGSGTQLSVL.

The genes are TRBV6-2 or TRBV6-3 and TRBJ1-2, with D tentatively TRBD1 (6 bases). The CDR3 contains 14 residues. V lost 6 bases and J 0 bases, leaving 11 bases between the germline ends. The germline gives CDR1 MNHEY, CDR2 SVGEGT. The CDR3 nucleotides read TGTGCCAGCAGCCCGCCAGGGGCTAACTATGGCTACACCTTC. Translation: CASSPPGANYGYTF.

The chain joins TRBV28 to TRBJ1-5, with TRBD1 matching 8 bases. V gave up 7 bases and J gave up 10 bases; unmatched junction bases: 9. The CDR3 has 13 amino acids. The V gene's germline CDR1 is MDHEN and CDR2 SYDVKM. This CDR3 reads CASKPGTGLPQHF. CDR3 coding DNA: TGTGCCAGCAAACCCGGGACAGGTCTTCCCCAGCATTTT.

This clone was detected a few times. This chain uses TRBV19 with TRBJ2-1, with 12 bases matching TRBD2. The germline V gene encodes CDR1 LNHDA and CDR2 SQIVND (reference sequence). The CDR3 has 14 residues. V shed 9 bases and J 6 bases; nucleotides not matched to a gene: 6. The CDR3 nucleotides read TGTGCCAGCGGACTAGCGGGGACATCCAATGAGCAGTTCTTC. It codes for CASGLAGTSNEQFF.

The J gene is TRBJ1-1, the V gene TRBV19, with D perhaps matching TRBD1 (6 bases). This CDR3 spans 15 amino acids. V was pared by 4 bases and J by 4 bases, with 16 bases between. Germline V gene lookup returns CDR1 LNHDA and CDR2 SQIVND (reference sequence). The CDR3 spells CASSTSWGGATEAFF. CDR3 in DNA: TGTGCCAGTAGTACTTCCTGGGGGGGGGCCACTGAAGCTTTCTTT.

The chain joins TRBV5-4 to TRBJ2-1; D remains ambiguous. Trimming took off 4 bases at V and 7 bases at J, with 9 bases between the two ends. The CDR3 runs 12 residues. Germline loops: CDR1 SGHNT, CDR2 YYREEE (reference sequence). The DNA of the CDR3 is TGTGCCAGCAGCGCCCCAGGTAATGAGCAGTTCTTC. Translating it yields CASSAPGNEQFF.

The rearrangement joins TRBV6-1 to TRBJ1-2; possibly TRBD1 for D (6 bases). The CDR3 runs to 17 residues. Germline V lookup: CDR1 MNHNS, CDR2 SASEGT. Trimming pared 4 bases from V and 9 bases from J, leaving 27 bases between. Written as DNA, the CDR3 is TGTGCCAGCAGTGCGGGGCAGGGGCCAATTAATTGGGCTCGCTACACCTTC. This gives the protein CASSAGQGPINWARYTF.

The chain uses TRBV5-5 and TRBJ1-6; 9 bases match TRBD1. The CDR3 has 13 residues. J lost 8 bases, V lost 6 bases, and 3 bases had no gene match. The V gene's germline CDR1 is SGHKS and CDR2 YYEKEE (reference sequence). CDR3 sequence (DNA): TGTGCCAGCAACCGGGACAGGGATTCACCCCTCCACTTT. It is translated as CASNRDRDSPLHF.

The chain uses TRBV29-1 and TRBJ1-5; a possible D gene is TRBD1 (6 bases). The V and J ends lost 4 bases and 2 bases respectively, with 12 bases between them. Germline V gene data show CDR1 as SQVTM and CDR2 as ANQGSEA. CDR3 length equals 14 residues. CDR3 sequence reads: CSVVWGRGNQPQHF. CDR3 DNA: TGCAGCGTTGTCTGGGGGCGAGGCAATCAGCCCCAGCATTTT. The full variable domain, completed using reference TRBV29-1 and TRBJ1-5, is SAVISQKPSRDICQRGTSLTIQCQVDSQVTMMFWYRQQPGQSLTLIATANQGSEATYESGFVIDKFPISRPNLTFSTLTVSNMSPEDSSIYLCSVVWGRGNQPQHFGDGTRLSIL.

The gene calls are TRBV6-2 or TRBV6-3 and TRBJ1-5, with D possibly being TRBD1 (6 bases). The germline V and J ends were trimmed by 5 bases and 0 bases, with 11 bases remaining between them. This CDR3 has 15 amino acids. Germline V CDR1 and CDR2: MNHEY, SVGEGT. For the CDR3, the DNA is TGTGCCAGCAGTCAAAGGACAGCTAGCAATCAGCCCCAGCATTTT. The encoded protein is CASSQRTASNQPQHF.

Here the CDR3 reads CASSSSTDTQYF. Written as DNA, the CDR3 is TGTGCCAGCAGTTCTAGCACAGATACGCAGTATTTT. The chain carries TRBV6-2 or TRBV6-3 and TRBJ2-3; unclear D gene. In germline, CDR1 is MNHEY, CDR2 SVGEGT. V was clipped by 4 bases and J by 0 bases, with 2 bases between them. The CDR3 extends over 12 amino acids.

The DNA for the CDR3 is TGTGCCAGCAGTGCCGTCCCTGGGTCGGGCACTGAAGCTTTCTTT. It specifies CASSAVPGSGTEAFF. The rearrangement links TRBV2 to TRBJ1-1, with D unresolved. Trimming pared 4 bases from V and 4 bases from J, leaving 16 bases between. Germline CDR1 reads SNHLY; CDR2 reads FYNNEI. The CDR3 is 15 amino acids.

The chain links TRBV7-2 to TRBJ2-7, with TRBD1 matching 10 bases. V lost 4 bases and J lost 6; bases outside the gene matches: 6. The CDR3 loop spans 14 amino acids. The germline V gene encodes CDR1 SGHTA and CDR2 FQGNSA. CDR3 DNA: TGTGCCAGCAGCTCAGGACAGGGGGAAGGCGAGCAGTACTTC. Protein product: CASSSGQGEGEQYF.